Included here is one TCR beta chain sequence, with context. What it binds is not known. The CDR3 runs 13 residues. The V and J ends lost 3 bases and 6 bases respectively, with 6 bases between them. Germline V gene data show CDR1 as SGHTA and CDR2 as FQGTGA. This record comes from a study of blood T cells in healthy people across ages. Whole-study findings and limits: Relative to aged donors, long-lived donors carried more naive CD4+ cells and displayed higher diversity. No conclusive comparison of naive versus antigen-experienced cells was possible with unsorted PBMCs.

Each donor's blood draw was 8.5 to 10 milliliters of peripheral blood. A second roughly 7 to 12 cycle PCR used barcoded and J-beta primers. TCRdb re-called the 5' RACE reads through MiXCR, storing one row per CDR3 protein. The sample lists about 720,000 distinct CDR3 sequences; about 24% were seen once. The chain has TRBV7-3 and TRBJ1-6; D unclear. Sequencing used blood. This receptor was identified in a man aged 65 to 85 in good health. The CDR3 is CASSFGPNSPLHF. CDR3 coding DNA: TGTGCCAGCAGCTTTGGACCTAATTCACCCCTCCACTTT.